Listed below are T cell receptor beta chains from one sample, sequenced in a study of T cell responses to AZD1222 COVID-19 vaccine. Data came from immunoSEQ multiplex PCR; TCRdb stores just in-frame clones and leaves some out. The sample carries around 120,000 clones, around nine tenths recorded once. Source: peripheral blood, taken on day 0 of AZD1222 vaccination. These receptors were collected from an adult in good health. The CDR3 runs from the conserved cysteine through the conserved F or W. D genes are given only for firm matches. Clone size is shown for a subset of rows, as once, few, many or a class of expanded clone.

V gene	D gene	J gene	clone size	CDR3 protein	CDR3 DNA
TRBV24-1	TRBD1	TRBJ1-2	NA	CATSGGQASYGYTF	TGTGCCACCAGTGGTGGACAGGCCTCTTATGGCTACACCTTC
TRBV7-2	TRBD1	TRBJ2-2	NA	CASSSLTGEVTGELFF	TGTGCCAGCAGCTCCTTGACAGGGGAGGTCACCGGGGAGCTGTTTTTT
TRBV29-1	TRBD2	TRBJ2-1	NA	CSVAKTSGGYNEQFF	TGCAGCGTCGCTAAAACTAGCGGGGGATACAATGAGCAGTTCTTC
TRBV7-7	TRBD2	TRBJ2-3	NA	CASSLGAGGRADTQYF	TGTGCCAGCAGCTTAGGAGCGGGAGGAAGGGCAGATACGCAGTATTTT
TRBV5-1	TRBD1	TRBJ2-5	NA	CASRGQGAQETQYF	TGCGCCAGCCGAGGACAGGGGGCGCAGGAGACCCAGTACTTC
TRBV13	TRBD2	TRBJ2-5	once	CASSLGLTGGPEETQYF	TGTGCCAGCAGCTTAGGCCTAACGGGAGGGCCGGAAGAGACCCAGTACTTC
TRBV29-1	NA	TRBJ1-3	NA	CSVEQGSGNTIYF	TGCAGCGTTGAGCAGGGCTCTGGAAACACCATATATTTT
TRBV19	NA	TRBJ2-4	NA	CASSGMDWFGNIQYF	TGTGCCAGTAGTGGGATGGATTGGTTCGGGAACATTCAGTACTTC
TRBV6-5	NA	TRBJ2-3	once	CASSLSARTDTQYF	TGTGCCAGCAGTCTGAGCGCCCGCACAGATACGCAGTATTTT
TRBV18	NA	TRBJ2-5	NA	CASSPRGILETQYF	TGTGCCAGCTCACCGAGGGGGATACTAGAGACCCAGTACTTC
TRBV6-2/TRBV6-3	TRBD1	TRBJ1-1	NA	CASSLDRGPNTEAFF	TGTGCCAGCAGTCTAGACAGGGGACCGAACACTGAAGCTTTCTTT
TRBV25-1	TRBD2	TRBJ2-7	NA	CASSGLAEPYPYEQYF	TGTGCCAGCAGTGGACTAGCGGAGCCCTACCCATACGAGCAGTACTTC
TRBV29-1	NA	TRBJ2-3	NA	CSVDRGVARSTDTQYF	TGCAGCGTTGATAGGGGGGTAGCTCGGAGCACAGATACGCAGTATTTT
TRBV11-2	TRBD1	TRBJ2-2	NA	CASSSFYPGGGHRGAVF	TGTGCCAGCAGCTCCTTTTACCCAGGGGGCGGACACCGGGGAGCTGTTTTT
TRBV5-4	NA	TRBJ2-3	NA	CASSSTPGLGPDTQYF	TGTGCCAGCAGTTCCACTCCGGGCCTGGGCCCAGATACGCAGTATTTT
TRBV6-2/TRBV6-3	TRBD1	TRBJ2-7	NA	CASSYGTALYEQYF	TGTGCCAGCAGTTACGGGACAGCGCTCTACGAGCAGTACTTC
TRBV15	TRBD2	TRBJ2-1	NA	CATSRDLAGANEQFF	TGTGCCACCAGCAGAGATCTAGCGGGAGCCAATGAGCAGTTCTTC
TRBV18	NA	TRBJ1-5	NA	CASSPAQAVYDQPQHF	TGTGCCAGCTCACCAGCTCAGGCAGTTTATGATCAGCCCCAGCATTTT
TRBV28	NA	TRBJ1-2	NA	CASSPRDRLPNYGYTF	TGTGCCAGCAGCCCCCGGGACCGCCTTCCTAACTATGGCTACACCTTC
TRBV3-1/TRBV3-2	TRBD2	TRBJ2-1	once	CASSPSGAILYEQFF	TGTGCCAGCAGCCCTAGCGGCGCCATTTTGTATGAGCAGTTCTTC
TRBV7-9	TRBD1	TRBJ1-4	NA	CASSSLQGATNEKLFF	TGTGCCAGCAGCTCACTCCAGGGGGCGACTAATGAAAAACTGTTTTTT
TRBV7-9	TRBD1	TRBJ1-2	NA	CASSTRRQGEDGYTF	TGTGCCAGCAGCACCCGACGACAGGGGGAGGATGGCTACACCTTC
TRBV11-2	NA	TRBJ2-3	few	CASSFRTDTQYF	TGTGCCAGCAGCTTCAGGACAGATACGCAGTATTTT
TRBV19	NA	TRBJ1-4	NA	CASSPQWGDKLFF	TGTGCCAGTAGTCCTCAGTGGGGGGACAAACTGTTTTTT
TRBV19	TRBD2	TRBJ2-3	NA	CASSPGGTDTQYF	TGTGCCAGTAGTCCCGGGGGGACAGATACGCAGTATTTT
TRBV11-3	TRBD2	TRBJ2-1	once	CASSLAQGGGGRANEQFF	TGTGCCAGCAGCTTAGCCCAAGGTGGTGGCGGGAGGGCGAATGAGCAGTTCTTC